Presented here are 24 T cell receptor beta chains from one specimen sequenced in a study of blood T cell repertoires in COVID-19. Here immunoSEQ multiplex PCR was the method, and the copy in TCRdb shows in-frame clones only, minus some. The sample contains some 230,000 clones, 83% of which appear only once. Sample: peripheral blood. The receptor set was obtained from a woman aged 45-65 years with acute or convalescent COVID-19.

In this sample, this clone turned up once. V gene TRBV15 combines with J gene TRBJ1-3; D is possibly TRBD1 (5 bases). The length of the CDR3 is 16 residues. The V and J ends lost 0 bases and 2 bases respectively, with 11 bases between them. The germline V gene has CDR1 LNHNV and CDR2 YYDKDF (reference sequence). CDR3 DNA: TGTGCCACCAGCAGAGATGCAGGGAACCCTGGAAACACCATATATTTT. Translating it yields CATSRDAGNPGNTIYF.

The CDR3 reads CASSEGLDREQYF. The CDR3 region has the DNA TGCGCCAGCAGCGAGGGACTAGATAGGGAGCAGTACTTC. The rearrangement joins TRBV5-1 to TRBJ2-7, with TRBD2 matching over 8 bases. Germline assignment: CDR1 SGHRS and CDR2 YFSETQ. J was trimmed by 7 bases and V by 4 bases; bases with no gene match: 7. This CDR3 is built from 13 residues.

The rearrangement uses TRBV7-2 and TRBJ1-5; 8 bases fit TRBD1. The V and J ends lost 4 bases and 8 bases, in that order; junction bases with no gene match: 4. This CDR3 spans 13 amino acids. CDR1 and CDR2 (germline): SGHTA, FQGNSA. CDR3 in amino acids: CASSWTGREPQHF. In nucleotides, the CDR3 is TGTGCCAGCAGCTGGACAGGGCGTGAGCCCCAGCATTTT. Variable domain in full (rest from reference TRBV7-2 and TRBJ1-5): GAGVSQSPSNKVTEKGKDVELRCDPISGHTALYWYRQSLGQGLEFLIYFQGNSAPDKSGLPSDRFSAERTGGSVSTLTIQRTQQEDSAVYLCASSWTGREPQHFGDGTRLSIL.

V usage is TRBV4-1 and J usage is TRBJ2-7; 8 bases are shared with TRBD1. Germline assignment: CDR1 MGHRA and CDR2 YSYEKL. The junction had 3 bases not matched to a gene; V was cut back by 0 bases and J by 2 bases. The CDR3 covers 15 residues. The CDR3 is CASSQDHRGTYEQYF. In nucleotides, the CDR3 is TGCGCCAGCAGCCAAGACCACAGGGGGACCTACGAGCAGTACTTC.

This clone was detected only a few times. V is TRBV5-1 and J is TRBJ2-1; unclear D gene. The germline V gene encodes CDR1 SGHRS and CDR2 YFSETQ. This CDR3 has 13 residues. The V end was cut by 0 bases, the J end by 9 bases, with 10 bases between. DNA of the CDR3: TGCGCCAGCAGCTTGGCTTGGAGTGGTGAGCAGTTCTTC. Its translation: CASSLAWSGEQFF.

The CDR3 region is CASRGTSGSGTQFF. Here the CDR3 DNA reads TGCGCCAGCCGAGGGACTAGCGGGAGTGGTACGCAGTTCTTC. The chain uses TRBV5-1 and TRBJ2-1; 14 nucleotides match TRBD2. The CDR3 is 14 amino acids. The germline V gene has CDR1 SGHRS and CDR2 YFSETQ. V trimming: 7 bases; J trimming: 12 bases; junction bases outside the gene matches: 9. Complete variable domain (other parts from reference TRBV5-1 and TRBJ2-1): KAGVTQTPRYLIKTRGQQVTLSCSPISGHRSVSWYQQTPGQGLQFLFEYFSETQRNKGNFPGRFSGRQFSNSRSEMNVSTLELGDSALYLCASRGTSGSGTQFFGPGTRLTVL.

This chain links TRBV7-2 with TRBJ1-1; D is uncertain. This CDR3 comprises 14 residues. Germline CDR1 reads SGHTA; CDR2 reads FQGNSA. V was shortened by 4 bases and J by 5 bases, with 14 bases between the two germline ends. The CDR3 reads CASSYTRWETEAFF. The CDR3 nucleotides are TGTGCCAGCAGCTACACGAGGTGGGAGACTGAAGCTTTCTTT.

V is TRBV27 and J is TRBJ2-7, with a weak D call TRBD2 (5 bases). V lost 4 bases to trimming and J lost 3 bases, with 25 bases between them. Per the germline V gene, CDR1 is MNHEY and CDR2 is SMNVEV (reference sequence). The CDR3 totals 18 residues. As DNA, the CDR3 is TGTGCCAGCAGTTCGCGGCCCGGGGTGCTGGTCACGGTCTACGAGCAGTACTTC. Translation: CASSSRPGVLVTVYEQYF.

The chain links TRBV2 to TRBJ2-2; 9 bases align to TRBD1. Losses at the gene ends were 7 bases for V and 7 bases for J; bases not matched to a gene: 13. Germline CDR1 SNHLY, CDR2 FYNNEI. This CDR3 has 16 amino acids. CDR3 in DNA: TGTGCCAGCACTCGGTCGGGACAGGGATTCGGCGGGGAGCTGTTTTTT. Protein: CASTRSGQGFGGELFF.

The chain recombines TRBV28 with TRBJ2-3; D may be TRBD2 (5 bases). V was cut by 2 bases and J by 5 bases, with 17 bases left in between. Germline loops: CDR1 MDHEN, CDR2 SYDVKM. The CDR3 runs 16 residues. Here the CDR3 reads CASSLPTLVGRDTQYF. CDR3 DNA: TGTGCCAGCAGTTTACCGACTTTGGTTGGGAGAGATACGCAGTATTTT.

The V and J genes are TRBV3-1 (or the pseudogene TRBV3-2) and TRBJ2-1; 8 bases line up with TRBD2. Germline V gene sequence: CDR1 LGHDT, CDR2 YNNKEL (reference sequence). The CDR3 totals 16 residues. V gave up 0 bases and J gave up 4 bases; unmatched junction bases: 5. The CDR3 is CASSQDKGLGYNEQFF. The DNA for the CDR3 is TGTGCCAGCAGCCAAGATAAGGGACTAGGGTACAATGAGCAGTTCTTC.

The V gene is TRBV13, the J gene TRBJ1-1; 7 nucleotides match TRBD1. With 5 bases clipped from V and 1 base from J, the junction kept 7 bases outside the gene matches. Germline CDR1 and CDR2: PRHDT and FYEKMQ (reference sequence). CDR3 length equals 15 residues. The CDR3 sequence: CASSLQTGWNTEAFF. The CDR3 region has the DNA TGTGCCAGCAGCCTCCAGACAGGGTGGAACACTGAAGCTTTCTTT.

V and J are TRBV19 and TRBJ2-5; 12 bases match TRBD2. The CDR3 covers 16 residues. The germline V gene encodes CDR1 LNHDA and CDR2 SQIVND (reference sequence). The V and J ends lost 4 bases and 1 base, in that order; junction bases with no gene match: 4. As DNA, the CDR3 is TGTGCCAGTAGTACACTAGCGGGGGGCCTCCAAGAGACCCAGTACTTC. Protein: CASSTLAGGLQETQYF.

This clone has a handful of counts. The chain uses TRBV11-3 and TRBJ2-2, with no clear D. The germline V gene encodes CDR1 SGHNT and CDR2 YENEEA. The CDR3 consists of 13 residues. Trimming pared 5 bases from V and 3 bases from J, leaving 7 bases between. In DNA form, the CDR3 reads TGTGCCAGCAGCCCGGAGTACACCGGGGAGCTGTTTTTT. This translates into CASSPEYTGELFF.

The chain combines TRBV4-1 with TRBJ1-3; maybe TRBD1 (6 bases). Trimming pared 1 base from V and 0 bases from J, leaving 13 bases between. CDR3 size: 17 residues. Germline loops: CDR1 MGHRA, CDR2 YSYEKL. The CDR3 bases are TGCGCCAGCAGCCAAGGGCCCCAGGGGAGCTCTGGAAACACCATATATTTT. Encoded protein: CASSQGPQGSSGNTIYF.

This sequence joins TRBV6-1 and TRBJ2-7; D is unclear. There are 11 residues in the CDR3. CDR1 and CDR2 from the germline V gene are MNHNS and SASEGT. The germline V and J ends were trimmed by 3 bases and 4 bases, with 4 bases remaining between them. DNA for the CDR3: TGTGCCAGCAGTGAGAGGTACGAGCAGTACTTC. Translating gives CASSERYEQYF.

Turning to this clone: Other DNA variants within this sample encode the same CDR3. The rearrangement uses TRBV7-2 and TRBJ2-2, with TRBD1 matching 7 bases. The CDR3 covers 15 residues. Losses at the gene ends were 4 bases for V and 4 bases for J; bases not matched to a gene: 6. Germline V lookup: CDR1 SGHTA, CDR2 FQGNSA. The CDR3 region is CASSSDRAGTGELFF. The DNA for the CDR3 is TGTGCCAGCAGCTCAGACAGGGCTGGCACCGGGGAGCTGTTTTTT.

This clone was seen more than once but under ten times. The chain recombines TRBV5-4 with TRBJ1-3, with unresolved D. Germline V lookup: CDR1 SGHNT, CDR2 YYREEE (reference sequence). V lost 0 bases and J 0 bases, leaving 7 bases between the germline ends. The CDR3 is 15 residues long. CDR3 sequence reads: CASSLGGRSGNTIYF. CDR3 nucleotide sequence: TGTGCCAGCAGCTTGGGTGGCCGCTCTGGAAACACCATATATTTT.

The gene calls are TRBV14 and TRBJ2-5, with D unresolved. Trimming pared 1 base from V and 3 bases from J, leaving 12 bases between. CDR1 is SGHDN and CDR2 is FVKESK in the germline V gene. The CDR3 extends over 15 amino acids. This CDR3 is CASSQVFPAEETQYF. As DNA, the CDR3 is TGTGCCAGCAGCCAAGTGTTTCCCGCGGAAGAGACCCAGTACTTC. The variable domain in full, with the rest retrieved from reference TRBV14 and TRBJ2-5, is EAGVTQFPSHSVIEKGQTVTLRCDPISGHDNLYWYRRVMGKEIKFLLHFVKESKQDESGMPNNRFLAERTGGTYSTLKVQPAELEDSGVYFCASSQVFPAEETQYFGPGTRLLVL.

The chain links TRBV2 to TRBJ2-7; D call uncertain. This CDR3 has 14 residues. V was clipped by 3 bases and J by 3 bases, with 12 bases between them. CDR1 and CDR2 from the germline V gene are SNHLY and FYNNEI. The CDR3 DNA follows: TGTGCCAGCAGTGATTCCGTACCAGTCTACGAGCAGTACTTC. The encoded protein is CASSDSVPVYEQYF. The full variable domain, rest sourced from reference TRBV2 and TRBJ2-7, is EPEVTQTPSHQVTQMGQEVILRCVPISNHLYFYWYRQILGQKVEFLVSFYNNEISEKSEIFDDQFSVERPDGSNFTLKIRSTKLEDSAMYFCASSDSVPVYEQYFGPGTRLTVT.

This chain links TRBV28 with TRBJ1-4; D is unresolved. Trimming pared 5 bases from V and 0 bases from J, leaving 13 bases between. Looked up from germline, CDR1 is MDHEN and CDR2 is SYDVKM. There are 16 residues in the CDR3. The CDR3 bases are TGTGCCAGCAGTAGTCCTACGGGGTCAACTAATGAAAAACTGTTTTTT. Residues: CASSSPTGSTNEKLFF.

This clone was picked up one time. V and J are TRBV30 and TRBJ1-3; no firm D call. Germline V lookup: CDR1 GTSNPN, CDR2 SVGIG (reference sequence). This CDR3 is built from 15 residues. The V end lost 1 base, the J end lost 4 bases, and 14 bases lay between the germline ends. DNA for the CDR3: TGTGCCTGGAGTGATCGGGGAAGGAAGGGAAACACCATATATTTT. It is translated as CAWSDRGRKGNTIYF.

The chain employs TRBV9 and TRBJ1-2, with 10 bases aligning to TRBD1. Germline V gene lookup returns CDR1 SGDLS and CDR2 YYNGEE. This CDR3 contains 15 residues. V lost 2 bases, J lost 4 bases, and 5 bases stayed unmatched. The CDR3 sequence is CASSVGTGEVYGYTF. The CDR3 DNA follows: TGTGCCAGCAGCGTGGGGACAGGGGAGGTCTATGGCTACACCTTC. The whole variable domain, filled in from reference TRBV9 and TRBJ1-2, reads DSGVTQTPKHLITATGQRVTLRCSPRSGDLSVYWYQQSLDQGLQFLIQYYNGEERAKGNILERFSAQQFPDLHSELNLSSLELGDSALYFCASSVGTGEVYGYTFGSGTRLTVV.

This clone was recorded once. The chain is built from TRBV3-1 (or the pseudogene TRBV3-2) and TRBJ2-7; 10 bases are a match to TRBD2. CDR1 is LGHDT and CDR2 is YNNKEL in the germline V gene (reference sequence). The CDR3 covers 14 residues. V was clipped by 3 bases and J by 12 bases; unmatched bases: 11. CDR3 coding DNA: TGTGCCAGCAGCCAGCCGGCTAGCGGGGGACGTAGGTACTTC. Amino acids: CASSQPASGGRRYF.